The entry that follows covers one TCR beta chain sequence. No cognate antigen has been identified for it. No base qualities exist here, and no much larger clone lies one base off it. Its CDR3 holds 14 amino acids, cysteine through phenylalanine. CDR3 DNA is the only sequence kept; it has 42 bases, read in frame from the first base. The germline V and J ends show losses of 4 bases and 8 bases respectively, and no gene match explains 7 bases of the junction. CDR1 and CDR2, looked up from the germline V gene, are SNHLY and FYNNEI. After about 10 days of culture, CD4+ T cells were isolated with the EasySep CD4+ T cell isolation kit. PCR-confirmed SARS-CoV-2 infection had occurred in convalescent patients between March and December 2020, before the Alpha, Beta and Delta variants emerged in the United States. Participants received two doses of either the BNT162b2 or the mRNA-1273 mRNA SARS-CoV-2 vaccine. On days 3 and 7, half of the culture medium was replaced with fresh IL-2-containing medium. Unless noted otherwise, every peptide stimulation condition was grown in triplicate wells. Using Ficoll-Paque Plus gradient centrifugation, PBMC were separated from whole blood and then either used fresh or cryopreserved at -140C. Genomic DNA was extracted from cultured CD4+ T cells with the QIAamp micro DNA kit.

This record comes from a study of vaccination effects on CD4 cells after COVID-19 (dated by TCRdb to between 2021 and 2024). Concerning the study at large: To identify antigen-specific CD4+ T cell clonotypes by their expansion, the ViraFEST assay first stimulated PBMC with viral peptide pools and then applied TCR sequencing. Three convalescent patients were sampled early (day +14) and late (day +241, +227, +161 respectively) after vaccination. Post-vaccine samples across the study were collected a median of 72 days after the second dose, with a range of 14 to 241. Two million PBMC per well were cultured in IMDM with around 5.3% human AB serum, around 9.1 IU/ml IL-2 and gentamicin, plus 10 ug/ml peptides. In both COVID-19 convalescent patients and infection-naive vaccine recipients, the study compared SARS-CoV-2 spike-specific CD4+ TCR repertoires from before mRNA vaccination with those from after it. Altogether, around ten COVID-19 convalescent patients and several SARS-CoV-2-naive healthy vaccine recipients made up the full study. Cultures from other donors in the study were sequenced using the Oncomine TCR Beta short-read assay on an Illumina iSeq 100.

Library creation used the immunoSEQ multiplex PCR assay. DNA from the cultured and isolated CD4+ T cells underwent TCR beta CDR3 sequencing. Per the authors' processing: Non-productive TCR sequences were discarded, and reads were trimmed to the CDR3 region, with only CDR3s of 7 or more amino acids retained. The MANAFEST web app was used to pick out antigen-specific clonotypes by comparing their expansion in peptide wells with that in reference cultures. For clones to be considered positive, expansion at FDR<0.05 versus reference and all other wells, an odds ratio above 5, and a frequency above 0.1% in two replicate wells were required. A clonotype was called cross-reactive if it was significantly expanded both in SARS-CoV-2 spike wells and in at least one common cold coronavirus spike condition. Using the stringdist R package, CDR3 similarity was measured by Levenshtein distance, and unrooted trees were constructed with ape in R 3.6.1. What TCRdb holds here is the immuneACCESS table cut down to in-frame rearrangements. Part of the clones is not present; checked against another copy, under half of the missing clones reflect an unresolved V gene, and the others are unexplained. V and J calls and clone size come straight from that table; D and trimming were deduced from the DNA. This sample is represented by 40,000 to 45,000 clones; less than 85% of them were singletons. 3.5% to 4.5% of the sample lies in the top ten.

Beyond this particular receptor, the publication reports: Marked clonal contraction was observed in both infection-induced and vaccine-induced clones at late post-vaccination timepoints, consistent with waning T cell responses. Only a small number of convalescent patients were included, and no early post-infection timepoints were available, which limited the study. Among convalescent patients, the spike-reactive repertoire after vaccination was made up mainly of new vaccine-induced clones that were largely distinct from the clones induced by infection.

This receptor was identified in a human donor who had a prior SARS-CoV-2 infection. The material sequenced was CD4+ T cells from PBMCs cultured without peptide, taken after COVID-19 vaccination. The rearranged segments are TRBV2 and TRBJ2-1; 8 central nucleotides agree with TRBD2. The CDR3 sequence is CASSVERERDEQFF. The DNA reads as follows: TGTGCCAGCAGTGTGGAGCGGGAGAGGGATGAGCAGTTCTTC.